Listed below are T cell receptor beta chains from one sample, sequenced in a study of T cell responses to AZD1222 COVID-19 vaccine. Sequenced by immunoSEQ multiplex PCR; TCRdb stores in-frame clones only, minus some. The data hold 100,000 or so clones, with around nine tenths observed a single time. Sequenced here: peripheral blood, sampled on day 0 of AZD1222 vaccination. These receptors were obtained from an adult in good health. The CDR3 runs from the conserved cysteine through the conserved F or W. Fields, in order: J gene, V gene, CDR3 protein.

>TRBJ2-1|TRBV7-6
CASKKQGGGAYEQFF
>TRBJ2-1|TRBV10-1
CASSERESYNEQFF
>TRBJ1-2|TRBV12-3/TRBV12-4
CASSLGPSYGYTF
>TRBJ2-6|TRBV2
CASSDRQGLGANVLTF
>TRBJ2-2|TRBV4-2
CASSQSERGNTGELFF
>TRBJ1-6|TRBV11-3
CASSSERGPLHF
>TRBJ1-1|TRBV6-5
CASRFRENTEAFF
>TRBJ2-3|TRBV5-6
CASTVRGTDTQYF
>TRBJ2-3|TRBV15
CATRHLTSTDTQYF
>TRBJ1-2|TRBV7-9
CASSLVQGIDGYTF
>TRBJ1-5|TRBV14
CASSLHPDSFQHF
>TRBJ1-6|TRBV27
CASSLETGGPNSPLHF
>TRBJ1-1|TRBV6-1
CASSEIGMGNTEAFF
>TRBJ2-1|TRBV9
CASSPGLAGLNEQFF
>TRBJ2-6|TRBV27
CASGAGTGNPGANVLTF
>TRBJ2-1|TRBV29-1
CSVGGQGYNEQFF
>TRBJ2-1|TRBV11-3
CASSPLAGGLNEQFF
>TRBJ2-2|TRBV7-2
CASSPWAGELFF
>TRBJ2-5|TRBV7-2
CASSQRTGLTQETQYF
>TRBJ1-4|TRBV15
CATSTQTGGSRKLFF
>TRBJ2-1|TRBV27
CASSFSGRVGNEQFF
>TRBJ1-2|TRBV25-1
CASSDPRGPNYGYTF
>TRBJ1-1|TRBV7-2
CASSLAAATDTEAFF
>TRBJ1-2|TRBV7-2
CASSLGGGTVYGYTF
>TRBJ2-7|TRBV2
CASSEGGSSYEQYF
>TRBJ2-2|TRBV5-1
CASSLAPGILTGELFF
>TRBJ2-5|TRBV11-2
CASSLVGMAGAGETQYF
>TRBJ2-1|TRBV27
CASSLFGGGPGEQFF
>TRBJ1-4|TRBV5-1
CASSLKGATNEKLFF
>TRBJ2-5|TRBV6-5
CASSTTAAVETQYF
>TRBJ2-3|TRBV4-2
CASSQRGGVGDTQYF
>TRBJ1-2|TRBV6-2/TRBV6-3
CASSANRENGYTF
>TRBJ2-5|TRBV11-1
CASSPTSGSGETQYF
>TRBJ1-1|TRBV5-6
CASSFGNTEAFF
>TRBJ1-3|TRBV15
CATRKEGVTEGSGNTIYF
>TRBJ1-2|TRBV6-2/TRBV6-3
CASSSSTGPRYTF
>TRBJ2-3|TRBV27
CASSLWSSANTDTQYF
>TRBJ2-2|TRBV24-1
CATVKNTGELFF
>TRBJ2-1|TRBV5-1
CASSWGLAGFNDEQFF
>TRBJ2-2|TRBV10-1
CASTDSDPEITGELFF
>TRBJ2-1|TRBV3-1/TRBV3-2
CASSQELASYNEQFF
>TRBJ2-1|TRBV27
CASSLFGSGGPQFF
>TRBJ1-2|TRBV6-5
CASSSTGYAGYTF
>TRBJ1-1|TRBV6-5
CASRPQGTGAEAFF
>TRBJ2-1|TRBV6-5
CASSKTRQGLGEQFF
>TRBJ1-4|TRBV3-1/TRBV3-2
CASSLGLGSEKLFF
>TRBJ1-2|TRBV4-1
CASSHTGPGRGYTF
>TRBJ2-7|TRBV19
CASSTPGPTYEQYF
>TRBJ1-1|TRBV6-5
CASSKQILTEAFF
>TRBJ1-3|TRBV19
CASSWTGIGGNTIYF
>TRBJ2-5|TRBV7-2
CASSLVSGGLETQYF
>TRBJ2-1|TRBV5-4
CASSLKGSYNEQFF